This T cell receptor beta chain comes out of a study of PD-1 blockade in classical Hodgkin lymphoma. Overall study results and limits: Newly diagnosed patients were reported to start with lower TCR diversity than healthy donors.

This CDR3 has 12 residues. Germline V lookup: CDR1 MDHEN, CDR2 SYDVKM. Deletions cut 5 bases from V and 7 bases from J, with 9 bases between. The time point denotes: newly diagnosed, previously untreated cHL patient sample. Libraries were prepared by immunoSEQ multiplex PCR; TCRdb keeps only in-frame clonotypes and omits some of them. The table records fewer than 20,000 clones, 80% to 95% of them present only once. As concerns this clone: Its antigen remains unidentified.

The chain uses TRBV28 and TRBJ1-5; no clear D gene. The sequenced sample was peripheral blood mononuclear cells (PBMCs). The TCR was taken from a human donor with classical Hodgkin lymphoma. The CDR3 region is CASSLLGQPQHF. Here the CDR3 DNA reads TGTGCCAGCAGTCTTCTGGGACAGCCCCAGCATTTT.